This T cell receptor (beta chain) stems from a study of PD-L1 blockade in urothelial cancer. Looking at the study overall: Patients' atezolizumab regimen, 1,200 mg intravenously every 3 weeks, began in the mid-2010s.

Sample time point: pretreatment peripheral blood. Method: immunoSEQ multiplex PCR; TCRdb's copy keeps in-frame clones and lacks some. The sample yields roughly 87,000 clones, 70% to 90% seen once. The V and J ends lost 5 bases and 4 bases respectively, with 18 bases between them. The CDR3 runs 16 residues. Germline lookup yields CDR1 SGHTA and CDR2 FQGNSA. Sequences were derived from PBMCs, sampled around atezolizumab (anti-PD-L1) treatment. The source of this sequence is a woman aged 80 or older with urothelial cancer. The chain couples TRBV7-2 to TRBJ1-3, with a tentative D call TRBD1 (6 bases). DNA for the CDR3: TGTGCCAGCAGCACGTCCTGGGGGCATGACGGAAACACCATATATTTT. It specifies CASSTSWGHDGNTIYF.